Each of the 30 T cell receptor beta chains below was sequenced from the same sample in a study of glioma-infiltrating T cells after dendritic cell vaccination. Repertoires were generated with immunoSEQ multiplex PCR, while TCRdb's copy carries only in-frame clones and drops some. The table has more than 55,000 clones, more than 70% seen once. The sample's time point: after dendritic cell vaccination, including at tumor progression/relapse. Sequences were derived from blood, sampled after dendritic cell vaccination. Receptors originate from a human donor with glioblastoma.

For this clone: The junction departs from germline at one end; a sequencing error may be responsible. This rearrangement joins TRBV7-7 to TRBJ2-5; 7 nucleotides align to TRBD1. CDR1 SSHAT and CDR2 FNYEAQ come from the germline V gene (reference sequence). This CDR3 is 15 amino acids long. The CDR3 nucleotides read TGTGCTAGCAGCCTAAGGGACAGCCCCGGGGAGACCCAGTACTTC. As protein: CASSLRDSPGETQYF.

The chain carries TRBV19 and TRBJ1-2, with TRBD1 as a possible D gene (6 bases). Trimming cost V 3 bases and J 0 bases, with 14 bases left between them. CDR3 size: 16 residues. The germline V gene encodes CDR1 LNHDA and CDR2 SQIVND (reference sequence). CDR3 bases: TGTGCCAGTAGTATTTCCGGGACATCGACTAACTATGGCTACACCTTC. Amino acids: CASSISGTSTNYGYTF.

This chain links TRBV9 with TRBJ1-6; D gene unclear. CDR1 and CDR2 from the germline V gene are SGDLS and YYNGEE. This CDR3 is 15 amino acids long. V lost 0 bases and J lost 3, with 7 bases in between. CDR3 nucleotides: TGTGCCAGCAGCGTAGAACCGAGCTATAATTCACCCCTCCACTTT. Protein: CASSVEPSYNSPLHF.

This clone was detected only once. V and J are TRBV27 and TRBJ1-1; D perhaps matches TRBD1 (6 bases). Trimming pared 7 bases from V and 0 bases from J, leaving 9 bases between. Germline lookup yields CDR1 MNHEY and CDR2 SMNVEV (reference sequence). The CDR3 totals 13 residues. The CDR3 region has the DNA TGTGCCAGCACGGGGACAATGAACACTGAAGCTTTCTTT. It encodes CASTGTMNTEAFF.

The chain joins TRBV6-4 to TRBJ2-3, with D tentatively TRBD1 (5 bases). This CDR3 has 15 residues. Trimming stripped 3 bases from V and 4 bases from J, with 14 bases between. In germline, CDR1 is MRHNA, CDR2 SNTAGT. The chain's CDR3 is CASSETATDPDTQYF. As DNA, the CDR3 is TGTGCCAGCAGTGAAACGGCGACAGATCCAGATACGCAGTATTTT.

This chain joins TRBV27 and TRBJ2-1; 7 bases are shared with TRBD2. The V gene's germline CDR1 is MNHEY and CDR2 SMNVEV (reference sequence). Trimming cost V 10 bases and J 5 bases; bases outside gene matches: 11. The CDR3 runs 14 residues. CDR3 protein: CATNWGGTNNEQFF. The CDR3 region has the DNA TGTGCCACAAACTGGGGGGGAACAAACAATGAGCAGTTCTTC.

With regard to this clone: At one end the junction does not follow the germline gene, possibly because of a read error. The CDR3 region is CASSLGSGGYGQYF. The CDR3, as DNA: TGTGCCAGCAGCTTAGGTTCCGGGGGGTACGGGCAGTACTTC. The rearrangement links TRBV7-2 to TRBJ2-7; TRBD2 matches 7 bases. The CDR3 is made up of 14 amino acids. CDR1 SGHTA and CDR2 FQGNSA come from the germline V gene.

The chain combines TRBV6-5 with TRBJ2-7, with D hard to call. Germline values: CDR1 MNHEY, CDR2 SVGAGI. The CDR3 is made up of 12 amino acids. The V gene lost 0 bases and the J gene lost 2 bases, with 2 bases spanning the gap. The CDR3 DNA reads TGTGCCAGCAGTTACTCTACCTACGAGCAGTACTTC. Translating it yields CASSYSTYEQYF.

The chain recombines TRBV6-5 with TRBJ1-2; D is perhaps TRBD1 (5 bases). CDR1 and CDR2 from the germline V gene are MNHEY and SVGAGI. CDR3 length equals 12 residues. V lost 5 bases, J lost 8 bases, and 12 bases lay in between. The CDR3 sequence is CASSPRGRGYTF. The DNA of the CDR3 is TGTGCCAGCAGTCCTAGGGGAAGAGGCTACACCTTC.

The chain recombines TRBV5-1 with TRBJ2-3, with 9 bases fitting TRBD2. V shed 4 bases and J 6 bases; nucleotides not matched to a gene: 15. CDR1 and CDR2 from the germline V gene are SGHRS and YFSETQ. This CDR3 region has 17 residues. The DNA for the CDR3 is TGCGCCAGCAGCCGGATACTTAGCGGGGGACCCTCGGATACGCAGTATTTT. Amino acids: CASSRILSGGPSDTQYF.

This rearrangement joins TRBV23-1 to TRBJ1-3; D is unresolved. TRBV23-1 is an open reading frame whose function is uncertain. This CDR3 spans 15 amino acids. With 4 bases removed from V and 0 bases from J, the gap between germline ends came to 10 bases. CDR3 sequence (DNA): TGCGCCAGCAGTCGAGGCCGCTCCTCTGGAAACACCATATATTTT. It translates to CASSRGRSSGNTIYF.

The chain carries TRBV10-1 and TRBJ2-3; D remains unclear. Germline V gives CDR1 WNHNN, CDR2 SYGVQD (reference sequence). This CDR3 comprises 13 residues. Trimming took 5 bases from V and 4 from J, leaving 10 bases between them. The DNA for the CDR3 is TGCGCCAGCAGTTATCTGGCGGCAGATACGCAGTATTTT. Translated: CASSYLAADTQYF.

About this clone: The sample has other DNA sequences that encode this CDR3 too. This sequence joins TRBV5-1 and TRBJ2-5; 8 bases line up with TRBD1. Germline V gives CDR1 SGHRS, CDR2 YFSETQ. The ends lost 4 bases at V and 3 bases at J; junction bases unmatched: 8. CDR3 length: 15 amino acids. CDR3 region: CASSMLPGGEETQYF. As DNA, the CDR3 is TGCGCCAGCAGCATGCTCCCAGGGGGCGAAGAGACCCAGTACTTC.

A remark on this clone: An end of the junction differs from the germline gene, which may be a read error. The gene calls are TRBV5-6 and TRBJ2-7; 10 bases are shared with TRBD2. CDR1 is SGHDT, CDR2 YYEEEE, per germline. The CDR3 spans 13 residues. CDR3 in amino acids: CASSSNQGLAVRF. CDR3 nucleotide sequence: TGTGCCAGCAGCTCCAACCAAGGACTAGCGGTGAGGTTC.

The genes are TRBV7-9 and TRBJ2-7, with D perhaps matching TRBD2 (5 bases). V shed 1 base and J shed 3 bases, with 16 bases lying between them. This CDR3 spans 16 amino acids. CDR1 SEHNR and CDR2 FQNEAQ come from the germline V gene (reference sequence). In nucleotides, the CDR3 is TGTGCCAGCAGCTTAGGGAGGACGCTTGGCGTCTACGAGCAGTACTTC. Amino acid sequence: CASSLGRTLGVYEQYF.

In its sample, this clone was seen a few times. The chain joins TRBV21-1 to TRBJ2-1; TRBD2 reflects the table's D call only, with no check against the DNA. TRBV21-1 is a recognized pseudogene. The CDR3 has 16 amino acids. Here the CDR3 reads CASSRGAELPRNEQFF. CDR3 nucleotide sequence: TGTGCCAGCAGCCGGGGGGCAGAGCTCCCTCGAAATGAGCAGTTCTTC.

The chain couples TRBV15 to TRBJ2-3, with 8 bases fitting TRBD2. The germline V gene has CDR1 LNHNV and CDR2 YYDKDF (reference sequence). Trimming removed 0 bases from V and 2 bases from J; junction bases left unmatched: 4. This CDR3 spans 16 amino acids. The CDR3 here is CATSRDREGNTDTQYF. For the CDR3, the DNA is TGTGCCACCAGCAGAGATCGGGAGGGGAACACAGATACGCAGTATTTT.

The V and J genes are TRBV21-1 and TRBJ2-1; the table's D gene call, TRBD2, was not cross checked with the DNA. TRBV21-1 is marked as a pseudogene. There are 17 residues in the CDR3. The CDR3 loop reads CASSKFRGRRSYNEQFF. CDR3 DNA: TGTGCCAGCAGCAAATTTCGGGGAAGGCGATCCTACAATGAGCAGTTCTTC.

The chain's CDR3 is CASSLATTQETQYF. CDR3 nucleotide sequence: TGTGCCAGCAGCTTGGCGACAACACAAGAGACCCAGTACTTC. The chain has TRBV5-4 and TRBJ2-5; D call uncertain. The germline V and J ends were trimmed by 0 bases and 2 bases, with 8 bases remaining between them. There are 14 residues in the CDR3. The germline V gene encodes CDR1 SGHNT and CDR2 YYREEE (reference sequence). The entire variable domain, with the rest obtained from reference TRBV5-4 and TRBJ2-5, is as follows: ETGVTQSPTHLIKTRGQQVTLRCSSQSGHNTVSWYQQALGQGPQFIFQYYREEENGRGNFPPRFSGLQFPNYSSELNVNALELDDSALYLCASSLATTQETQYFGPGTRLLVL.

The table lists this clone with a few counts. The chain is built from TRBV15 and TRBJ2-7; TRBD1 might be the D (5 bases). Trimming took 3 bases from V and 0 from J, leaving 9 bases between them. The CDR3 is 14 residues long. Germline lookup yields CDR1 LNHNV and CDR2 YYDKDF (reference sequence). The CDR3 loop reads CATSRDTSSYEQYF. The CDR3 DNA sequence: TGTGCCACCAGCAGGGACACGAGCTCCTACGAGCAGTACTTC.

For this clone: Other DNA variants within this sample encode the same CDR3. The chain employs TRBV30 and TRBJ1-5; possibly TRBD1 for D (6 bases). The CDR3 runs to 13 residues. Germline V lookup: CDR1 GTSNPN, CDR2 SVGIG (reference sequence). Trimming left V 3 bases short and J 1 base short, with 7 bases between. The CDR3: CAWSTGSNQPQHF. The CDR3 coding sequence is TGTGCCTGGAGCACAGGGAGCAATCAGCCCCAGCATTTT.

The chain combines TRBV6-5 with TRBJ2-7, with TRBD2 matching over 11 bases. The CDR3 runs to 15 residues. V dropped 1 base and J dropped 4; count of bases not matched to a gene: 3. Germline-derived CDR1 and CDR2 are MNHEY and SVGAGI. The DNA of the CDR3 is TGTGCCAGCAGTTACTTAGCGGGGGGGTCTTACGAGCAGTACTTC. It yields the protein CASSYLAGGSYEQYF.

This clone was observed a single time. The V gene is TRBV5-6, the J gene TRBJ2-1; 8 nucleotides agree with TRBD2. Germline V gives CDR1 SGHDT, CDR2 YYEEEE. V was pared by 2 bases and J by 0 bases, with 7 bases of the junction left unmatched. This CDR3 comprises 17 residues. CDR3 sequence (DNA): TGTGCCAGCAGCTTCAATTCGGGGGGGGTCTCCTACAATGAGCAGTTCTTC. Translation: CASSFNSGGVSYNEQFF.

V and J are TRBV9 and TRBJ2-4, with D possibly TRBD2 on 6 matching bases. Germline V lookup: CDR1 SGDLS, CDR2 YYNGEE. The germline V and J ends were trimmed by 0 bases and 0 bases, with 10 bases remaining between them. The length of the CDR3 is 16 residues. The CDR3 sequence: CASSVAGEIAKNIQYF. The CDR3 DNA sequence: TGTGCCAGCAGCGTAGCGGGGGAGATAGCCAAAAACATTCAGTACTTC.

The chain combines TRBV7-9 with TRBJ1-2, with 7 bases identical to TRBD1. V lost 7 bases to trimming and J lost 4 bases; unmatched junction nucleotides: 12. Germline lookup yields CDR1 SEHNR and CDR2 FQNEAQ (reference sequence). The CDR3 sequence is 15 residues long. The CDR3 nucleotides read TGTGCCAGCAACCTTTATGGCGGGACAGCCTATGGCTACACCTTC. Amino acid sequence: CASNLYGGTAYGYTF.

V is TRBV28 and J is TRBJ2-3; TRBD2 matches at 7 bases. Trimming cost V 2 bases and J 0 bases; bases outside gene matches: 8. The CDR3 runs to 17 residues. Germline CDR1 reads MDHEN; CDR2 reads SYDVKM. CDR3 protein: CASSLRRGFTSTDTQYF. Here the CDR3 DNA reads TGTGCCAGCAGTTTAAGGCGGGGGTTCACTAGCACAGATACGCAGTATTTT.

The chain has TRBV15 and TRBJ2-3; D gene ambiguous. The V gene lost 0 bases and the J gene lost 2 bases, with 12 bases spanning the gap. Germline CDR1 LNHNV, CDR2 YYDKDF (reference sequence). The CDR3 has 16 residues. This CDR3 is CATSRDVRLSTDTQYF. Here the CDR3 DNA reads TGTGCCACCAGCAGAGATGTGCGGCTATCCACAGATACGCAGTATTTT.

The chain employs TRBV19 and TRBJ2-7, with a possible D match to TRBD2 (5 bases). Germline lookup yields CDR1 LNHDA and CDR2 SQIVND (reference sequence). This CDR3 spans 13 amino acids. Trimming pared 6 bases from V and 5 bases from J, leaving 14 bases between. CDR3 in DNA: TGTGCCAGTAGAGACTATCTAGGCGACGAGCAGTACTTC. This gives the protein CASRDYLGDEQYF.

The CDR3 DNA sequence: TGTGCCAGCAGCGCCCCACCGCGTACTGAAGCTTTCTTT. Protein product: CASSAPPRTEAFF. The chain carries TRBV9 and TRBJ1-1; D gene uncertain. Germline CDR1 reads SGDLS; CDR2 reads YYNGEE. Trimming left V 3 bases short and J 5 bases short, with 11 bases between. CDR3 length: 13 residues.

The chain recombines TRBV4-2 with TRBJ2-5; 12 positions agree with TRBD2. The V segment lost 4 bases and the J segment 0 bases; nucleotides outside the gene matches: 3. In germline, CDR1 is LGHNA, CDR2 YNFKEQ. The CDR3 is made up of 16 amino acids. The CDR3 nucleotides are TGTGCCAGCAGCCCCCGACTAGCGGGGGACCAAGAGACCCAGTACTTC. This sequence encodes CASSPRLAGDQETQYF.